Each of the 15 T cell receptor beta chains below was sequenced from the same sample in a study of cytomegalovirus exposure and HLA in healthy donors. Amplification used 60 Vbeta primers and 13 Jbeta primers. The protocol was immunoSEQ multiplex PCR, while the TCRdb copy is restricted to in-frame clones and leaves out a portion. The sample holds under 200,000 clones, approximately 85% seen once. The sequencing input was PBMCs. The source is a man aged 18 to 29 in good health and CMV-seropositive.

V usage is TRBV6-5 and J usage is TRBJ1-2, with D possibly matching TRBD1 (6 bases). The V and J ends lost 6 bases and 2 bases respectively, with 10 bases between them. The length of the CDR3 is 13 residues. The germline CDR1 and CDR2 sequences are MNHEY and SVGAGI. The CDR3 spells CASRPGANYGYTF. The CDR3 nucleotides read TGTGCCAGCAGACCAGGGGCGAACTATGGCTACACCTTC.

This clone was seen only once. This chain uses TRBV29-1 with TRBJ2-1; D ambiguous. The CDR3 length is 10 residues. Germline loops: CDR1 SQVTM, CDR2 ANQGSEA. With 7 bases removed from V and 7 bases from J, the gap between germline ends came to 8 bases. The CDR3 sequence: CSAFENEQFF. Here the CDR3 DNA reads TGCAGCGCCTTTGAGAATGAGCAGTTCTTC.

The V call is TRBV9, the J call TRBJ1-2; D unresolved. The CDR3 has 15 amino acids. Trimming shortened V by 0 bases and J by 3 bases, and 12 bases separated the two germline ends. The germline CDR1 and CDR2 sequences are SGDLS and YYNGEE. CDR3 residues: CASSVERSGYYGYTF. The CDR3 region has the DNA TGTGCCAGCAGCGTAGAGCGGTCCGGGTACTATGGCTACACCTTC.

The V call is TRBV5-1, the J call TRBJ1-2; 9 bases match TRBD1. The germline V gene has CDR1 SGHRS and CDR2 YFSETQ. CDR3 length equals 14 residues. After removal of 3 bases from V and 5 bases from J, the junction contained 5 bases not matched to a gene. The CDR3 is CASSSWTGEYGYTF. CDR3 DNA sequence: TGCGCCAGCAGCTCCTGGACAGGGGAGTATGGCTACACCTTC.

This chain joins TRBV28 and TRBJ2-7, with D maybe TRBD1 (6 bases). Per germline, CDR1 MDHEN and CDR2 SYDVKM. There are 15 residues in the CDR3. The V end was cut by 3 bases, the J end by 4 bases, with 16 bases between. The DNA for the CDR3 is TGTGCCAGCAGTTTTCCCCCCCGGACAGTTTACGAGCAGTACTTC. It encodes CASSFPPRTVYEQYF.

V usage is TRBV19 and J usage is TRBJ2-1; D is unresolved. Between the trimmed V and J ends, which lost 6 bases and 7 bases, there was a span of 19 bases. Germline CDR1 and CDR2: LNHDA and SQIVND (reference sequence). This CDR3 spans 15 amino acids. The CDR3 loop is CASSIIRSARNEQFF. The CDR3 DNA reads as TGTGCCAGTAGCATCATTCGGAGCGCGAGGAATGAGCAGTTCTTC. Full variable domain (missing parts from reference TRBV19 and TRBJ2-1): DGGITQSPKYLFRKEGQNVTLSCEQNLNHDAMYWYRQDPGQGLRLIYYSQIVNDFQKGDIAEGYSVSREKKESFPLTVTSAQKNPTAFYLCASSIIRSARNEQFFGPGTRLTVL.

The chain links TRBV29-1 to TRBJ1-2, with a tentative D call TRBD1 (6 bases). With 6 bases removed from V and 3 bases from J, the gap between germline ends came to 14 bases. The CDR3 covers 13 residues. The V gene's germline CDR1 is SQVTM and CDR2 ANQGSEA. CDR3 DNA sequence: TGCAGCGTGGAAAACAGGGAAGACTATGGCTACACCTTC. Amino acids: CSVENREDYGYTF.

V usage is TRBV7-9 and J usage is TRBJ2-5; possible D gene TRBD2, 5 bases. CDR3 length: 15 residues. Looked up from germline, CDR1 is SEHNR and CDR2 is FQNEAQ (reference sequence). V was clipped by 4 bases and J by 7 bases, with 19 bases between them. CDR3 protein: CASSSRFPREGTQYF. The CDR3 DNA reads TGTGCCAGCAGCTCACGGTTCCCCAGAGAGGGGACCCAGTACTTC.

The gene calls are TRBV6-5 and TRBJ2-3; TRBD1 is a possible D gene (5 bases). Germline V gives CDR1 MNHEY, CDR2 SVGAGI. The CDR3 contains 14 residues. V was trimmed by 5 bases and J by 8 bases, leaving 17 bases between them. Here the CDR3 reads CASSGHDPTGTQYF. The CDR3 coding sequence is TGTGCCAGCAGTGGACACGACCCAACGGGTACGCAGTATTTT.

The V and J genes are TRBV2 and TRBJ2-7, with TRBD1 identical over 9 bases. Germline CDR1 is SNHLY and CDR2 is FYNNEI. The CDR3 runs 15 residues. The trim removed 1 base at V and 3 bases at J, leaving 4 bases unmatched. As DNA, the CDR3 is TGTGCCAGCAGTGAAGGGGGACAGGGTGGCTACGAGCAGTACTTC. Its protein is CASSEGGQGGYEQYF.

The rearrangement uses TRBV25-1 and TRBJ2-5, with D perhaps matching TRBD1 (7 bases). V lost 7 bases and J lost 2, with 14 bases in between. The CDR3 runs 14 residues. CDR1 and CDR2 from the germline V gene are MGHDK and SYGVNS. DNA for the CDR3: TGTGCCAGCACCCGGGCAGGGGGGCAAGAGACCCAGTACTTC. Translation gives CASTRAGGQETQYF.

In the case of this clone: Within the sample, other DNA sequences also encode this same CDR3. This chain joins TRBV4-1 and TRBJ1-2; possible D gene TRBD1, 5 bases. V lost 1 base, J lost 5 bases, and 20 bases lay in between. The CDR3 contains 17 residues. CDR1 MGHRA and CDR2 YSYEKL come from the germline V gene. CDR3: CASSQAGRGLIGYGYTF. The CDR3 region has the DNA TGCGCCAGCAGCCAAGCCGGACGGGGGTTGATAGGTTATGGCTACACCTTC.

The chain has TRBV7-9 and TRBJ2-1; D may be TRBD2 (6 bases). This CDR3 comprises 14 residues. Germline-derived CDR1 and CDR2 are SEHNR and FQNEAQ (reference sequence). Between the trimmed V and J ends, which lost 5 bases and 9 bases, there was a span of 17 bases. CDR3: CASSPSGSQAEQFF. The CDR3 coding sequence is TGTGCCAGCAGCCCGTCCGGGAGCCAGGCTGAGCAGTTCTTC.

The V gene is TRBV5-4, the J gene TRBJ1-1; the D gene is possibly TRBD1 (6 bases). V was trimmed by 4 bases and J by 3 bases, leaving 10 bases between them. The CDR3 has 13 amino acids. Germline CDR1 is SGHNT and CDR2 is YYREEE (reference sequence). Here the CDR3 reads CASSPQGYTEAFF. CDR3 DNA: TGTGCCAGCAGCCCACAGGGCTACACTGAAGCTTTCTTT.

CDR3 DNA sequence: TGTGCCACCAGCAGAGGGCAGGGGGACACCATATATTTT. Encoded protein: CATSRGQGDTIYF. V and J are TRBV15 and TRBJ1-3; the match to TRBD1 covers 7 bases. Germline CDR1 and CDR2: LNHNV and YYDKDF (reference sequence). The V segment lost 1 base and the J segment 8 bases; nucleotides outside the gene matches: 2. The CDR3 is 13 residues long.